The 32 T cell receptor beta chains given below trace back to one sample, sequenced in a study of T cell responses to AZD1222 COVID-19 vaccine (dated by TCRdb to the early 2020s). Libraries were constructed by the immunoSEQ multiplex PCR assay. This immuneACCESS table, as held by TCRdb, lists in-frame sequences with V and J called but not all clones. Of the missing ones, under half trace to an unresolved V gene in checked studies; the others have no known cause. Counted in this sample were over 130,000 clones; roughly 90% of them appeared once. The ten biggest clones cover about 5% of the sample. According to the study, the label for this sample's time point signals: baseline before first vaccination. The material sequenced was peripheral blood, taken on day 0 of AZD1222 vaccination. These receptors all stem from an adult in good health.

The J gene is TRBJ1-2, the V gene TRBV28; 8 nucleotides agree with TRBD1. Germline V CDR1 and CDR2: MDHEN, SYDVKM. The ends lost 6 bases at V and 3 bases at J; junction bases unmatched: 3. The CDR3 has 13 amino acids. The DNA for the CDR3 is TGTGCCAGCAGAAAGGACAGGGACTATGGCTACACCTTC. Translated, it gives CASRKDRDYGYTF.

This chain links TRBV28 with TRBJ2-1, with 14 bases aligning to TRBD2. V lost 3 bases to trimming and J lost 6 bases; unmatched junction nucleotides: 1. There are 15 residues in the CDR3. Germline V CDR1 and CDR2: MDHEN, SYDVKM. The DNA for the CDR3 is TGTGCCAGCAGTTTGACTAGCGGGAGGGCCAATGAGCAGTTCTTC. This encodes CASSLTSGRANEQFF.

The gene calls are TRBV19 and TRBJ2-7; 9 nucleotides line up with TRBD1. V shed 8 bases, J shed 3 bases, and the junction held 14 bases outside the gene matches. This CDR3 is built from 16 residues. The V gene's germline CDR1 is LNHDA and CDR2 SQIVND (reference sequence). DNA for the CDR3: TGTGCCAGTTCACCATTAGGAGACAGGGGGTTCTACGAGCAGTACTTC. It specifies CASSPLGDRGFYEQYF.

The count of this clone is one. The CDR3 nucleotides are TGTGCCACCAGCCCCGGACAGGGACACACAGATACGCAGTATTTT. Protein: CATSPGQGHTDTQYF. V usage is TRBV15 and J usage is TRBJ2-3; 8 bases agree with TRBD1. The CDR3 consists of 15 residues. The V gene's germline CDR1 is LNHNV and CDR2 YYDKDF (reference sequence). Trimming cost V 5 bases and J 2 bases; bases outside gene matches: 6.

This rearrangement joins TRBV28 to TRBJ1-6, with D unresolved. V lost 3 bases and J 1 base, leaving 7 bases between the germline ends. CDR1 and CDR2 (germline): MDHEN, SYDVKM. This CDR3 spans 15 amino acids. As DNA, the CDR3 is TGTGCCAGCAGTTTCGGAGGGTCCTATAATTCACCCCTCCACTTT. Encoded protein: CASSFGGSYNSPLHF.

The CDR3 reads CATSPGGGSGTGELFF. CDR3 DNA: TGTGCCACCAGCCCGGGGGGCGGTAGTGGCACCGGGGAGCTGTTTTTT. The gene calls are TRBV15 and TRBJ2-2, with a possible D match to TRBD2 (7 bases). V lost 5 bases and J lost 4, with 17 bases in between. The CDR3 covers 16 residues. Germline CDR1 LNHNV, CDR2 YYDKDF (reference sequence).

V and J are TRBV3-1 (or the pseudogene TRBV3-2) and TRBJ2-1; possible D gene TRBD2, 6 bases. V was cut by 0 bases and J by 14 bases, with 14 bases left in between. Germline V gene data show CDR1 as LGHDT and CDR2 as YNNKEL (reference sequence). This CDR3 has 13 amino acids. The CDR3 here is CASSQDLAGSKFF. The CDR3, as DNA: TGTGCCAGCAGCCAAGATCTGGCCGGGAGTAAGTTCTTC.

The rearrangement joins TRBV19 to TRBJ2-4; the match to TRBD1 covers 10 bases. Germline V gene sequence: CDR1 LNHDA, CDR2 SQIVND (reference sequence). The CDR3 sequence is 16 residues long. V lost 7 bases to trimming and J lost 8 bases; unmatched junction nucleotides: 14. The CDR3 nucleotides read TGTGCCAGTACCACAAAAGCCGGGACAGGGGTGGACATTCAGTACTTC. As protein: CASTTKAGTGVDIQYF.

The gene calls are TRBV19 and TRBJ2-1; D is uncertain. The germline V and J ends were trimmed by 7 bases and 0 bases, with 13 bases remaining between them. Germline V gene data show CDR1 as LNHDA and CDR2 as SQIVND (reference sequence). The CDR3 covers 15 residues. CDR3 protein: CASTESGGSYNEQFF. The CDR3 nucleotides read TGTGCCAGTACCGAGTCCGGTGGCTCCTACAATGAGCAGTTCTTC.

The CDR3 DNA is TGTGCCAGTAGGCTACAGGGCGGTGGCACAGATACGCAGTATTTT. Its translation: CASRLQGGGTDTQYF. The V gene is TRBV19, the J gene TRBJ2-3, with a tentative D call TRBD1 (6 bases). Germline V lookup: CDR1 LNHDA, CDR2 SQIVND (reference sequence). V gave up 6 bases and J gave up 1 base, with 14 bases separating them. CDR3 length: 15 amino acids.

The chain joins TRBV27 to TRBJ1-1; 7 bases line up with TRBD1. This CDR3 is 17 amino acids long. V lost 0 bases, J lost 0 bases, and 7 bases stayed unmatched. Germline assignment: CDR1 MNHEY and CDR2 SMNVEV (reference sequence). CDR3 DNA sequence: TGTGCCAGCAGTTTATCAAACAGGGGCGCGGTGAACACTGAAGCTTTCTTT. It translates to CASSLSNRGAVNTEAFF.

The CDR3 sequence is CASSEYTAAYEQYF. DNA for the CDR3: TGTGCCAGCAGTGAATACACGGCGGCCTACGAGCAGTACTTC. This chain uses TRBV25-1 with TRBJ2-7; D remains ambiguous. With 0 bases removed from V and 2 bases from J, the gap between germline ends came to 8 bases. The CDR3 has 14 amino acids. Per the germline V gene, CDR1 is MGHDK and CDR2 is SYGVNS.

This chain connects TRBV28 to TRBJ1-4; D is unresolved. Per germline, CDR1 MDHEN and CDR2 SYDVKM. Trimming left V 10 bases short and J 4 bases short, with 13 bases between. The CDR3 runs to 13 residues. CDR3 loop: CAIQGQFNEKLFF. The CDR3 nucleotides read TGTGCCATACAAGGCCAATTTAATGAAAAACTGTTTTTT.

The chain couples TRBV10-3 to TRBJ1-6; tentative D call: TRBD1 (6 bases). The CDR3 covers 14 residues. V lost 7 bases and J lost 13, with 20 bases in between. The germline V gene has CDR1 ENHRY and CDR2 SYGVKD. The CDR3 bases are TGTGCCATCACCGGGGACACGGCGGGGTGGCCCCTCCACTTT. Translated, it gives CAITGDTAGWPLHF.

This rearrangement joins TRBV6-5 to TRBJ1-1; 9 bases fit TRBD1. The trim removed 9 bases at V and 4 bases at J, leaving 3 bases unmatched. Per germline, CDR1 MNHEY and CDR2 SVGAGI. The length of the CDR3 is 12 residues. CDR3 residues: CASDRGGTEAFF. CDR3 DNA: TGTGCCAGTGACAGGGGGGGCACTGAAGCTTTCTTT.

The chain uses TRBV5-1 and TRBJ1-2, with unresolved D. Between the trimmed V and J ends, which lost 0 bases and 8 bases, there was a span of 17 bases. Germline CDR1 and CDR2: SGHRS and YFSETQ. The CDR3 is 15 amino acids. The CDR3 DNA follows: TGCGCCAGCAGCTTGGGTCTACAAACTTTTGGGGGCTACACCTTC. Translated: CASSLGLQTFGGYTF.

A single count supports this clone. This rearrangement joins TRBV4-1 to TRBJ1-2; TRBD1 matches at 9 bases. Germline CDR1 and CDR2: MGHRA and YSYEKL. The CDR3 spans 13 residues. The junction had 3 bases not matched to a gene; V was cut back by 2 bases and J by 8 bases. The CDR3 here is CASSQWDRVGYTF. The CDR3 bases are TGCGCCAGCAGCCAATGGGACAGGGTAGGCTACACCTTC.

This chain joins TRBV5-1 and TRBJ2-7, with D possibly TRBD1 on 6 matching bases. In germline, CDR1 is SGHRS, CDR2 YFSETQ. Trimming left V 2 bases short and J 2 bases short, with 11 bases between. The CDR3 runs 14 residues. The CDR3 DNA reads TGCGCCAGCAGCTTCGAGGGGGTAACCTACGAGCAGTACTTC. It is translated as CASSFEGVTYEQYF.

The rearrangement uses TRBV28 and TRBJ2-1, with D possibly being TRBD1 (5 bases). V was shortened by 7 bases and J by 15 bases, with 25 bases between the two germline ends. Germline V CDR1 and CDR2: MDHEN, SYDVKM. The CDR3 spans 14 residues. CDR3 amino acids: CASTPTEPSISPFF. For the CDR3, the DNA is TGTGCCAGCACCCCGACAGAGCCATCCATCAGTCCGTTCTTC.

The chain combines TRBV28 with TRBJ2-5, with 11 bases identical to TRBD2. The junction had 8 bases not matched to a gene; V was cut back by 4 bases and J by 4 bases. Germline loops: CDR1 MDHEN, CDR2 SYDVKM. The CDR3 totals 16 residues. The DNA for the CDR3 is TGTGCCAGCAGTTCTAATATACTAGCGGGGGTAGAGACCCAGTACTTC. Translated: CASSSNILAGVETQYF.

The rearrangement links TRBV28 to TRBJ2-7; D uncertain. Trimming stripped 6 bases from V and 0 bases from J, with 9 bases between. CDR1 MDHEN and CDR2 SYDVKM come from the germline V gene. CDR3 length equals 13 residues. This CDR3 reads CASSLHSSYEQYF. The CDR3 DNA sequence: TGTGCCAGCAGCCTACATAGCTCCTACGAGCAGTACTTC.

In nucleotides, the CDR3 is TGTGCCAGCAGTTCGCGACAGGCGGGGGGCAATCAGCCCCAGCATTTT. This gives the protein CASSSRQAGGNQPQHF. V and J are TRBV27 and TRBJ1-5, with D maybe TRBD1 (6 bases). Trimming pared 4 bases from V and 2 bases from J, leaving 15 bases between. CDR1 MNHEY and CDR2 SMNVEV come from the germline V gene (reference sequence). The CDR3 contains 16 residues.

The chain recombines TRBV6-5 with TRBJ2-7; D gene uncertain. There are 15 residues in the CDR3. Trimming pared 0 bases from V and 2 bases from J, leaving 11 bases between. Per the germline V gene, CDR1 is MNHEY and CDR2 is SVGAGI. CDR3: CASSYSMELAYEQYF. Written as DNA, the CDR3 is TGTGCCAGCAGTTACTCGATGGAACTGGCCTACGAGCAGTACTTC.

The V gene is TRBV5-6, the J gene TRBJ1-6; TRBD1 agrees at 7 bases. The V segment lost 4 bases and the J segment 5 bases; nucleotides outside the gene matches: 3. The CDR3 sequence is 14 residues long. Germline CDR1 reads SGHDT; CDR2 reads YYEEEE. For the CDR3, the DNA is TGTGCCAGCAGCGGCGGGACAGATAATTCACCCCTCCACTTT. Translation gives CASSGGTDNSPLHF.

The sample holds one count of this clone. The rearrangement uses TRBV28 and TRBJ2-3; D unclear. The V gene's germline CDR1 is MDHEN and CDR2 SYDVKM. This CDR3 region has 15 residues. The ends were cut back, 6 bases at V and 2 bases at J, with 15 bases in the middle. CDR3 loop: CASSSGGGNTDTQYF. CDR3 sequence (DNA): TGTGCCAGCAGCTCCGGTGGCGGAAACACAGATACGCAGTATTTT.

The DNA of the CDR3 is TGTGCCAGCAGGACAGGGGAAACTGGAAACACCATATATTTT. It encodes CASRTGETGNTIYF. V is TRBV6-5 and J is TRBJ1-3; 8 bases match TRBD1. J was trimmed by 2 bases and V by 6 bases; bases with no gene match: 3. Germline V gene data show CDR1 as MNHEY and CDR2 as SVGAGI. The CDR3 extends over 14 amino acids.

The chain joins TRBV6-2 or TRBV6-3 to TRBJ2-2; D gene uncertain. CDR3 length: 14 amino acids. Trimming cost V 5 bases and J 2 bases, with 9 bases left between them. Per the germline V gene, CDR1 is MNHEY and CDR2 is SVGEGT. For the CDR3, the DNA is TGTGCCAGCAGTGCGAACGCAAACACCGGGGAGCTGTTTTTT. As protein: CASSANANTGELFF.

V usage is TRBV7-9 and J usage is TRBJ1-5; the D gene is possibly TRBD1 (6 bases). Trimming took 5 bases from V and 6 from J, leaving 14 bases between them. This CDR3 comprises 14 residues. Germline CDR1 and CDR2: SEHNR and FQNEAQ (reference sequence). DNA of the CDR3: TGTGCCAGCAGCCCCCGGGACATTAGTCAGCCCCAGCATTTT. It is translated as CASSPRDISQPQHF. The complete variable domain, with remaining parts taken from reference TRBV7-9 and TRBJ1-5, reads DTGVSQNPRHKITKRGQNVTFRCDPISEHNRLYWYRQTLGQGPEFLTYFQNEAQLEKSRLLSDRFSAERPKGSFSTLEIQRTEQGDSAMYLCASSPRDISQPQHFGDGTRLSIL.

The chain recombines TRBV19 with TRBJ2-7, with D unresolved. In germline, CDR1 is LNHDA, CDR2 SQIVND (reference sequence). The germline V and J ends were trimmed by 4 bases and 0 bases, with 10 bases remaining between them. The CDR3 totals 14 residues. Written as DNA, the CDR3 is TGTGCCAGTAGTAAGAGCTTCACCTCCTACGAGCAGTACTTC. It is translated as CASSKSFTSYEQYF.

The DNA of the CDR3 is TGCGCCAGCAGCCAAGAGGCCGGCACCTACGAGCAGTACTTC. Residues: CASSQEAGTYEQYF. The V call is TRBV4-1, the J call TRBJ2-7; no reliable D call. Germline V gives CDR1 MGHRA, CDR2 YSYEKL. V shed 0 bases and J shed 2 bases, with 8 bases lying between them. The CDR3 covers 14 residues.

The chain recombines TRBV5-1 with TRBJ1-2, with 7 nucleotides matching TRBD1. Germline loops: CDR1 SGHRS, CDR2 YFSETQ. The CDR3 has 15 residues. J was trimmed by 1 base and V by 1 base; bases with no gene match: 4. CDR3 in DNA: TGCGCCAGCAGCTTGAGTCAGGGGGTTAACTATGGCTACACCTTC. Translation: CASSLSQGVNYGYTF.

The chain recombines TRBV2 with TRBJ2-1; 9 nucleotides align to TRBD2. CDR1 SNHLY and CDR2 FYNNEI come from the germline V gene. The length of the CDR3 is 16 residues. V dropped 4 bases and J dropped 5; count of bases not matched to a gene: 9. The CDR3 nucleotides are TGTGCCAGCAGTGGGGGCCGTCTAGCGGGGAACAATGAGCAGTTCTTC. Encoded protein: CASSGGRLAGNNEQFF.